This is a list of T cell receptor beta chains from one sample in a study of Graves' ophthalmopathy and Graves' hyperthyroidism. A single record per CDR3 protein comes from TCRdb applying MiXCR to the multiplex PCR reads. This sample has around 670,000 distinct CDR3 sequences, with 35% to 50% found just once. Sequences were obtained from peripheral blood. These receptor sequences come from an adult man with Graves' ophthalmopathy. CDR3s include the opening cysteine and the closing phenylalanine or tryptophan. The D gene is left open where the match is weak. A clone size is listed for some rows: how often the clone was seen (once, few, many), or a class if it is expanded.

j_gene	abundance	d_gene	v_gene	CDR3nt	CDR3aa
TRBJ2-7	NA	TRBD2	TRBV2	TGTGCCAGCAGTGAGGAGGGACTAGCGGGAGGTCGGTCCTACGAGCAGTACTTC	CASSEEGLAGGRSYEQYF
TRBJ2-7	NA	NA	TRBV19	TGTGCCAGTAGTATCGGCCTTTGGTACGAGCAGTACTTC	CASSIGLWYEQYF
TRBJ2-5	many	NA	TRBV9	TGTGCCAGCAGCGTAGGAGGAACTAAGGAGACCCAGTACTTC	CASSVGGTKETQYF
TRBJ1-2	NA	TRBD1	TRBV5-8	TGTGCCAGCAGCTCTGATGCTCCGGGACAGGGTTATTATGGCTACACCTTC	CASSSDAPGQGYYGYTF
TRBJ2-5	NA	TRBD2	TRBV5-4	TGTGCCAGCAGCTTGGATCAGCGGGGGATCCAAGAGACCCAGTACTTC	CASSLDQRGIQETQYF
TRBJ2-7	NA	NA	TRBV24-1	TGTGCCATCAGCCGGGACGGCTACGAGCAGTACTTC	CAISRDGYEQYF
TRBJ2-5	few	TRBD2	TRBV20-1	TGCAGTGCTACCGGGACTAGCGGGAGCGTTTTGTCAGAGACCCAGTACTTC	CSATGTSGSVLSETQYF
TRBJ1-3	few	NA	TRBV7-2	TGTGCCAGCAGCTTAGGAGGGATCGCTGGAAACACCATATATTTT	CASSLGGIAGNTIYF
TRBJ2-2	many	NA	TRBV2	TGTGCCAGCAGACAACCCGCAACCGGGGAGCTGTTTTTT	CASRQPATGELFF
TRBJ1-1	NA	NA	TRBV10-3	TGTGCCACACTCGGGGACGGCCTTGAGACTTTCTTT	CATLGDGLETFF
TRBJ1-1	NA	NA	TRBV9	TGTGCCAGCAGCGTAGAGGGGACCGGGGAAGCTTTCTTT	CASSVEGTGEAFF
TRBJ1-3	NA	NA	TRBV10-3	TGTGCCATCAGTGACACCATATATTTT	CAISDTIYF
TRBJ1-6	few	TRBD1	TRBV9	TGTGCCAGCAGCGGCCGGGACAGAAATTCACCCCTCCACTTT	CASSGRDRNSPLHF